The source of this TCR beta chain is a study of a mutant IDH1 vaccine in newly diagnosed glioma. General study points: Pseudoprogression seemingly bore no relation to changes in top peripheral T cell clonotypes. The vaccine induced immune responses, and these occurred in roughly 93% of patients.

Generated by immunoSEQ multiplex PCR, the TCRdb table keeps only in-frame clones and is missing some. The table has about 59,000 clones, about 90% seen once. On this clone itself: Its antigen remains unidentified.

Time point here: baseline, week 1 (first vaccination visit). Indicated treatment: pre-vaccination baseline after standard-of-care therapy. V shed 6 bases and J shed 8 bases, with 28 bases lying between them. The CDR3 is 18 residues long. Germline V gene lookup returns CDR1 LNHDA and CDR2 SQIVND (reference sequence). The chain employs TRBV19 and TRBJ1-4, with D maybe TRBD1 (5 bases). This specimen consisted of PBMCs, obtained from a glioma patient treated with radiotherapy, temozolomide or both. This TCR was recovered from a man between 45 and 60 years old with glioma. The CDR3 reads CASRAIGQTAGPSEKLFF. CDR3 nucleotides: TGTGCCAGTAGAGCTATCGGCCAGACAGCTGGTCCATCGGAAAAACTGTTTTTT.